This passage covers 3 T cell receptor beta chains from one sample sequenced in a study of blood T cell repertoires in COVID-19. Libraries were prepared by immunoSEQ multiplex PCR; TCRdb keeps only in-frame clonotypes and omits some of them. The data contain over 65,000 clones, approximately 90% of them singletons. The specimen was peripheral blood. The origin of the receptors is a woman older than 75 with acute or convalescent COVID-19.

The rearrangement links TRBV3-1 (or the pseudogene TRBV3-2) to TRBJ1-4; TRBD1 matches at 9 bases. The CDR3 contains 17 residues. Losses at the gene ends were 4 bases for V and 5 bases for J; bases not matched to a gene: 11. CDR1 is LGHDT and CDR2 is YNNKEL in the germline V gene (reference sequence). Here the CDR3 reads CASSPTRRDRENEKLFF. The CDR3 DNA follows: TGTGCCAGCAGCCCTACGAGACGGGACAGGGAGAATGAAAAACTGTTTTTT.

This clone showed up just a few times. V and J are TRBV28 and TRBJ2-3, with a weak D call TRBD2 (6 bases). The V gene's germline CDR1 is MDHEN and CDR2 SYDVKM. There are 15 residues in the CDR3. V shed 4 bases and J shed 5 bases, with 16 bases lying between them. The DNA for the CDR3 is TGTGCCAGCAGTTCTAGCGCCAGAGCGGGAGATACGCAGTATTTT. Translating gives CASSSSARAGDTQYF.

J is TRBJ2-1 and V is TRBV9; 12 nucleotides agree with TRBD2. The germline V gene encodes CDR1 SGDLS and CDR2 YYNGEE. With 4 bases clipped from V and 8 bases from J, the junction kept 10 bases outside the gene matches. The CDR3 is 16 amino acids. This CDR3 reads CASSLRLAGERDEQFF. The CDR3 coding sequence is TGTGCCAGCAGCTTAAGACTAGCGGGAGAGAGGGATGAGCAGTTCTTC.